This T cell receptor (beta chain) stems from a study of blood T cell repertoires in COVID-19. Across the whole study: Whether acute or convalescent, the COVID-19 samples came from the United States, Italy and Spain.

One Seattle source followed patients from active infection through their disease course. This CDR3 is built from 18 residues. Germline CDR1 and CDR2: MNHEY and SMNVEV (reference sequence). Trimming at V came to 6 bases and at J to 5 bases, leaving 16 bases not matched to a gene. Sequencing was performed with immunoSEQ multiplex PCR; in TCRdb, only in-frame clones are kept and a portion is missing. The sample holds more than 350,000 clones, around 87% seen once. Sequenced sample: peripheral blood. This TCR was recovered from a woman younger than 45 with COVID-19, enrolled during active disease. V is TRBV27 and J is TRBJ2-5; 12 nucleotides line up with TRBD1. The CDR3: CASSLLKSGTGGSETQYF. CDR3 nucleotide sequence: TGTGCCAGCAGCCTTCTAAAATCCGGGACAGGGGGCTCGGAGACCCAGTACTTC.